These 21 T cell receptor beta chains were all obtained from the same sample, sequenced in a study of cytomegalovirus exposure and HLA in healthy donors. The PCR made use of 60 Vbeta and 13 Jbeta primers. Data came from immunoSEQ multiplex PCR; TCRdb stores just in-frame clones and leaves some out. This sample has under 150,000 clones, with around 73% found just once. The sequenced sample consisted of PBMCs. Receptors originate from a woman in her 30s in good health and CMV-seropositive.

The chain uses TRBV7-6 and TRBJ1-1, with 7 bases aligning to TRBD1. The CDR3 has 13 amino acids. The junction had 3 bases not matched to a gene; V was cut back by 2 bases and J by 6 bases. Germline CDR1 SGHVS, CDR2 FNYEAQ. This CDR3 is CASSLQGVAEAFF. The CDR3, as DNA: TGTGCCAGCAGCTTACAGGGGGTGGCTGAAGCTTTCTTT.

The table lists this clone with a few counts. The chain is built from TRBV6-1 and TRBJ1-1, with unresolved D. Germline CDR1 and CDR2: MNHNS and SASEGT. The CDR3 is made up of 14 amino acids. The V end was cut by 3 bases, the J end by 4 bases, with 12 bases between. CDR3: CASSEEGWSTEAFF. CDR3 sequence (DNA): TGTGCCAGCAGTGAGGAGGGATGGAGCACTGAAGCTTTCTTT.

The chain uses TRBV19 and TRBJ1-1, with 8 bases lining up with TRBD1. After removal of 5 bases from V and 4 bases from J, the junction contained 9 bases not matched to a gene. The CDR3 covers 15 residues. In germline, CDR1 is LNHDA, CDR2 SQIVND (reference sequence). The CDR3 coding sequence is TGTGCCAGTAGTCCCCCGGCAGGGGGCTTCACTGAAGCTTTCTTT. Translating it yields CASSPPAGGFTEAFF.

This clone was seen only a few times. The rearrangement links TRBV4-1 to TRBJ2-7, with 11 positions matching TRBD2. Trimming took 1 base from V and 4 from J; bases not matched to a gene: 12. The germline V gene encodes CDR1 MGHRA and CDR2 YSYEKL. The CDR3 is 18 amino acids. CDR3 coding DNA: TGCGCCAGCAGCCAAGCCCAAACTAGCGGGAGTCTGGGGTACGAGCAGTACTTC. Protein sequence: CASSQAQTSGSLGYEQYF.

V and J are TRBV7-9 and TRBJ1-2; 11 nucleotides align to TRBD1. Trimming cost V 4 bases and J 7 bases; bases outside gene matches: 5. The CDR3 is 14 amino acids. Germline values: CDR1 SEHNR, CDR2 FQNEAQ (reference sequence). Here the CDR3 reads CASSWTGGRFGYTF. The CDR3 region has the DNA TGTGCCAGCAGCTGGACAGGGGGCAGATTTGGCTACACCTTC. Using reference TRBV7-9 and TRBJ1-2 for the parts outside the CDR3, the full variable domain is DTGVSQNPRHKITKRGQNVTFRCDPISEHNRLYWYRQTLGQGPEFLTYFQNEAQLEKSRLLSDRFSAERPKGSFSTLEIQRTEQGDSAMYLCASSWTGGRFGYTFGSGTRLTVV.

The CDR3 DNA follows: TGTGCCAGTAGTATGGAGACTAATGAAAAACTGTTTTTT. Its protein is CASSMETNEKLFF. The chain couples TRBV19 to TRBJ1-4; D not certain. Germline V lookup: CDR1 LNHDA, CDR2 SQIVND (reference sequence). The CDR3 is made up of 13 amino acids. V lost 3 bases and J 2 bases, leaving 4 bases between the germline ends.

This clone was seen only once. The J gene is TRBJ2-7, the V gene TRBV19; tentative D call: TRBD1 (6 bases). The CDR3 runs to 14 residues. The V and J ends lost 4 bases and 2 bases respectively, with 12 bases between them. The germline gives CDR1 LNHDA, CDR2 SQIVND (reference sequence). CDR3 amino acids: CASSTPGQAYEQYF. CDR3 DNA sequence: TGTGCCAGTAGTACACCGGGACAAGCCTACGAGCAGTACTTC.

This chain joins TRBV27 and TRBJ2-5, with D possibly matching TRBD2 (5 bases). Germline lookup yields CDR1 MNHEY and CDR2 SMNVEV (reference sequence). The CDR3 runs to 11 residues. Trimming removed 7 bases at V and 10 bases at J, with 13 bases between. In nucleotides, the CDR3 is TGTGCCAGCACCTTGGCGGGTGGCCAGTACTTC. This codes for CASTLAGGQYF.

This clone has a handful of counts. The CDR3 here is CASSQGVFPGQGDYGYTF. The CDR3, as DNA: TGTGCCAGCAGCCAAGGCGTTTTTCCGGGACAGGGAGACTATGGCTACACCTTC. The rearrangement links TRBV4-2 to TRBJ1-2, with 9 bases lining up with TRBD1. CDR3 length: 18 residues. After removal of 1 base from V and 3 bases from J, the junction contained 12 bases not matched to a gene. Germline lookup yields CDR1 LGHNA and CDR2 YNFKEQ.

As concerns this clone: One end of the junction varies from germline; a read error may be responsible. The chain is built from TRBV27 and TRBJ2-5, with 12 bases identical to TRBD2. The end of the DNA aligns better with TRBJ2-7, so the J call may be wrong. Germline CDR1 MNHEY, CDR2 SMNVEV (reference sequence). CDR3 size: 14 residues. The CDR3: CYQGPRTSGNEQYF. DNA for the CDR3: TGCTATCAGGGCCCACGGACTAGCGGGAACGAGCAGTACTTC.

V usage is TRBV5-5 and J usage is TRBJ2-2, with a tentative D call TRBD2 (5 bases). V was shortened by 2 bases and J by 7 bases, with 12 bases between the two germline ends. This CDR3 has 14 residues. Germline V lookup: CDR1 SGHKS, CDR2 YYEKEE (reference sequence). This chain's CDR3 is CASSFPSGSGELFF. The CDR3 DNA reads as TGTGCCAGCAGCTTCCCATCGGGGAGCGGGGAGCTGTTTTTT.

The genes are TRBV7-9 and TRBJ1-3; weak D call: TRBD1 (5 bases). This CDR3 comprises 16 residues. V dropped 5 bases and J dropped 4 bases, with 18 bases sitting between them. Germline V gene lookup returns CDR1 SEHNR and CDR2 FQNEAQ (reference sequence). This CDR3 reads CASSPASGGAGNTIYF. The CDR3 coding sequence is TGTGCCAGCAGCCCCGCTTCCGGGGGTGCAGGAAACACCATATATTTT.

The chain employs TRBV28 and TRBJ2-5; D perhaps matches TRBD2 (5 bases). Per the germline V gene, CDR1 is MDHEN and CDR2 is SYDVKM. Trimming took 5 bases from V and 11 from J, leaving 12 bases between them. This CDR3 has 11 residues. CDR3 nucleotide sequence: TGTGCCAGCAGTACTAGAAGGGAGCAGTACTTC. Protein product: CASSTRREQYF.

The rearrangement links TRBV6-1 to TRBJ1-1; the D gene is possibly TRBD1 (5 bases). V lost 8 bases and J lost 4, with 14 bases in between. The CDR3 is 13 residues long. Germline V CDR1 and CDR2: MNHNS, SASEGT. CDR3 sequence: CASRVQGFTEAFF. CDR3 nucleotide sequence: TGTGCCAGCCGGGTCCAGGGTTTCACTGAAGCTTTCTTT.

The gene calls are TRBV30 and TRBJ2-2; 9 bases fit TRBD2. J lost 8 bases, V lost 4 bases, and 8 bases had no gene match. The V gene's germline CDR1 is GTSNPN and CDR2 SVGIG (reference sequence). This CDR3 region has 14 residues. The CDR3 loop reads CAWKAGGLVGELFF. As DNA, the CDR3 is TGTGCCTGGAAGGCGGGGGGGCTAGTGGGGGAGCTGTTTTTT.

CDR3 in DNA: TGTGCCAGCTCACCTTCCCCGGGTAGGCAGTACTTC. This sequence encodes CASSPSPGRQYF. The J gene is TRBJ2-7, the V gene TRBV18; D remains unclear. In germline, CDR1 is KGHSH, CDR2 LQKENI. This CDR3 has 12 amino acids. V dropped 3 bases and J dropped 9 bases, with 12 bases sitting between them.

The V call is TRBV19, the J call TRBJ2-7; D gene uncertain. Germline lookup yields CDR1 LNHDA and CDR2 SQIVND (reference sequence). The CDR3 has 13 amino acids. V lost 4 bases and J lost 4, with 11 bases in between. The CDR3 DNA sequence: TGTGCCAGTAGTACCTTCCACGAGTACGAGCAGTACTTC. Translated, it gives CASSTFHEYEQYF.

This rearrangement joins TRBV5-1 to TRBJ2-1; TRBD1 aligns across 9 bases. The CDR3 runs to 16 residues. Trimming cost V 4 bases and J 7 bases; bases outside gene matches: 12. Germline values: CDR1 SGHRS, CDR2 YFSETQ. Here the CDR3 DNA reads TGCGCCAGCAGCCCACGCCCCGGGACAGGGACGAATGAGCAGTTCTTC. Protein sequence: CASSPRPGTGTNEQFF.

This chain links TRBV2 with TRBJ1-1, with 8 bases that match TRBD1. This CDR3 is built from 14 residues. Germline assignment: CDR1 SNHLY and CDR2 FYNNEI. V lost 4 bases and J lost 6; bases outside the gene matches: 7. CDR3 sequence reads: CASSADRVTAEAFF. DNA for the CDR3: TGTGCCAGCAGTGCGGACAGGGTGACTGCTGAAGCTTTCTTT. The complete variable domain, with remaining parts taken from reference TRBV2 and TRBJ1-1, reads EPEVTQTPSHQVTQMGQEVILRCVPISNHLYFYWYRQILGQKVEFLVSFYNNEISEKSEIFDDQFSVERPDGSNFTLKIRSTKLEDSAMYFCASSADRVTAEAFFGQGTRLTVV.

The V and J genes are TRBV7-3 and TRBJ2-1; a possible D gene is TRBD2 (5 bases). The germline V gene has CDR1 SGHTA and CDR2 FQGTGA. V was shortened by 5 bases and J by 3 bases, with 8 bases between the two germline ends. The CDR3 is 13 amino acids. The CDR3 coding sequence is TGTGCCAGCAGCCGAACTAGCTACAATGAGCAGTTCTTC. Translated, it gives CASSRTSYNEQFF.

V and J are TRBV27 and TRBJ2-3; 8 nucleotides agree with TRBD2. The V segment lost 2 bases and the J segment 3 bases; nucleotides outside the gene matches: 4. Looked up from germline, CDR1 is MNHEY and CDR2 is SMNVEV (reference sequence). This CDR3 contains 15 residues. The CDR3 is CASSLQRETTDTQYF. CDR3 DNA: TGTGCCAGCAGTTTACAGCGGGAGACGACAGATACGCAGTATTTT.